Shown below are 25 T cell receptor beta chains from a single sample sequenced in a study of cytomegalovirus exposure and HLA in healthy donors. PCR involved 60 Vbeta and 13 Jbeta primers. Sequencing used immunoSEQ multiplex PCR; TCRdb keeps in-frame clones, though not all of them. Here the sample spans about 160,000 clones, 60% to 85% being singletons. Specimen: PBMCs. These receptors originate from a woman in her thirties or forties in good health and CMV-seropositive.

The chain employs TRBV10-3 and TRBJ2-1; 9 bases line up with TRBD1. Germline CDR1 and CDR2: ENHRY and SYGVKD. The CDR3 is 13 residues long. The V gene end was trimmed by 8 bases and the J gene end by 10 bases; junction bases not matched to a gene: 9. The CDR3 coding sequence is TGTGCCATCGCGGGACAGGGACTTCTGGAGCAGTTCTTC. Translated: CAIAGQGLLEQFF.

The J gene is TRBJ2-7, the V gene TRBV23-1; D perhaps matches TRBD1 (5 bases). TRBV23-1 is an ORF for which the function is uncertain. The V and J ends lost 0 bases and 2 bases respectively, with 11 bases between them. The CDR3 is 15 residues long. The CDR3 reads CASSQSWGPTYEQYF. CDR3 nucleotide sequence: TGCGCCAGCAGTCAATCTTGGGGCCCTACCTACGAGCAGTACTTC.

The chain joins TRBV30 to TRBJ1-3, with D tentatively TRBD1 (5 bases). The CDR3 sequence is 13 residues long. The V gene lost 4 bases and the J gene lost 3 bases, with 10 bases spanning the gap. In germline, CDR1 is GTSNPN, CDR2 SVGIG (reference sequence). The CDR3 protein is CAWTPGRGNTIYF. The CDR3 nucleotides are TGTGCCTGGACTCCAGGGCGTGGAAACACCATATATTTT.

Points on this clone: The junction does not match germline at one end; this may be a read error. The chain joins TRBV7-9 to TRBJ2-5; TRBD2 agrees at 8 bases. Germline loops: CDR1 SEHNR, CDR2 FQNEAQ (reference sequence). The CDR3 is made up of 11 amino acids. CDR3 sequence (DNA): TGTTCCAGCAGCGGGGGCCACGGGCTGTACTTC. Amino acid sequence: CSSSGGHGLYF.

V is TRBV7-6 and J is TRBJ1-4; D is possibly TRBD1 (5 bases). CDR1 is SGHVS, CDR2 FNYEAQ, per germline. V was trimmed by 3 bases and J by 8 bases, leaving 13 bases between them. The CDR3 loop spans 14 amino acids. The CDR3 spells CASSFRQNGEKLFF. The DNA of the CDR3 is TGTGCCAGCAGCTTCCGACAGAACGGCGAAAAACTGTTTTTT.

The CDR3 is CASSFLDSLYGYTF. The CDR3 nucleotides are TGCGCCAGCAGCTTCCTGGACAGCCTCTATGGCTACACCTTC. The chain uses TRBV5-1 and TRBJ1-2, with D perhaps matching TRBD1 (6 bases). This CDR3 contains 14 residues. Trimming removed 2 bases at V and 4 bases at J, with 12 bases between. Germline values: CDR1 SGHRS, CDR2 YFSETQ.

This clone was detected a few times. The V and J genes are TRBV19 and TRBJ1-2; no clear D. Germline V gene lookup returns CDR1 LNHDA and CDR2 SQIVND (reference sequence). V was shortened by 7 bases and J by 1 base, with 10 bases between the two germline ends. This CDR3 contains 13 residues. CDR3 DNA: TGTGCCAGTACCCTTTACAGTAACTATGGCTACACCTTC. It codes for CASTLYSNYGYTF.

This chain links TRBV19 with TRBJ1-2, with 9 bases that match TRBD1. V trimming: 6 bases; J trimming: 4 bases; junction bases outside the gene matches: 6. Germline CDR1 LNHDA, CDR2 SQIVND (reference sequence). The CDR3 spans 14 residues. The CDR3 DNA sequence: TGTGCCAGTAGCGTCGGACAGGGGCTCTATGGCTACACCTTC. Residues: CASSVGQGLYGYTF. The whole variable domain, filled in from reference TRBV19 and TRBJ1-2, reads DGGITQSPKYLFRKEGQNVTLSCEQNLNHDAMYWYRQDPGQGLRLIYYSQIVNDFQKGDIAEGYSVSREKKESFPLTVTSAQKNPTAFYLCASSVGQGLYGYTFGSGTRLTVV.

This clone was counted a few times. This chain uses TRBV28 with TRBJ1-1, with D possibly TRBD1 on 6 matching bases. Germline loops: CDR1 MDHEN, CDR2 SYDVKM. The CDR3 sequence is 14 residues long. The V end lost 2 bases, the J end lost 6 bases, and 13 bases lay between the germline ends. CDR3 sequence reads: CASSLNQGSAEAFF. Written as DNA, the CDR3 is TGTGCCAGCAGTTTAAATCAGGGGTCGGCTGAAGCTTTCTTT.

The CDR3 region is CASSRSGTGRLGGYTF. The CDR3 DNA follows: TGTGCCAGTAGTCGATCCGGGACAGGGAGGTTGGGCGGCTACACCTTC. V and J are TRBV19 and TRBJ1-2; TRBD1 agrees at 9 bases. The germline V gene encodes CDR1 LNHDA and CDR2 SQIVND (reference sequence). With 5 bases clipped from V and 8 bases from J, the junction kept 15 bases outside the gene matches. The CDR3 loop spans 16 amino acids. The full variable domain, its missing parts supplied by reference TRBV19 and TRBJ1-2, is DGGITQSPKYLFRKEGQNVTLSCEQNLNHDAMYWYRQDPGQGLRLIYYSQIVNDFQKGDIAEGYSVSREKKESFPLTVTSAQKNPTAFYLCASSRSGTGRLGGYTFGSGTRLTVV.

This clone was counted once. V and J are TRBV19 and TRBJ2-1; 7 nucleotides match TRBD1. The CDR3 extends over 15 amino acids. V lost 6 bases and J lost 2; bases outside the gene matches: 7. Germline V gene data show CDR1 as LNHDA and CDR2 as SQIVND (reference sequence). The CDR3 bases are TGTGCCAGTAGGAAGACAGGGCGGACCTACAATGAGCAGTTCTTC. It translates to CASRKTGRTYNEQFF.

The CDR3 is CASSPDRGSTDTQYF. The CDR3 DNA reads as TGCGCCAGCAGTCCTGACAGGGGATCCACAGATACGCAGTATTTT. The genes are TRBV4-1 and TRBJ2-3; 8 nucleotides align to TRBD1. Trimming at V came to 6 bases and at J to 2 bases, leaving 7 bases not matched to a gene. The V gene's germline CDR1 is MGHRA and CDR2 YSYEKL. The CDR3 covers 15 residues.

This chain connects TRBV4-1 to TRBJ2-7; weak D call: TRBD2 (5 bases). Trimming removed 3 bases from V and 6 bases from J, with 18 bases in between. Germline V gene data show CDR1 as MGHRA and CDR2 as YSYEKL. The CDR3 has 15 residues. The CDR3 spells CASSHHTALAGEQYF. CDR3 in DNA: TGCGCCAGCAGCCACCATACCGCGCTAGCTGGCGAGCAGTACTTC.

The V gene is TRBV19, the J gene TRBJ2-4, with TRBD2 as a possible D gene (6 bases). The V and J ends lost 5 bases and 7 bases respectively, with 15 bases between them. The germline CDR1 and CDR2 sequences are LNHDA and SQIVND (reference sequence). The CDR3 consists of 14 residues. Here the CDR3 DNA reads TGTGCCAGTAGTCAAGGGGACTTGACGAACATTCAGTACTTC. Translation: CASSQGDLTNIQYF.

This sequence joins TRBV5-4 and TRBJ1-2; D remains ambiguous. Trimming took off 1 base at V and 1 base at J, with 5 bases between the two ends. The CDR3 is made up of 13 amino acids. The germline V gene has CDR1 SGHNT and CDR2 YYREEE (reference sequence). The chain's CDR3 is CASSLSVNYGYTF. The CDR3 DNA follows: TGTGCCAGCAGCTTGTCCGTTAACTATGGCTACACCTTC.

The V call is TRBV7-3, the J call TRBJ2-2; 7 bases match TRBD2. Trimming at V came to 5 bases and at J to 3 bases, leaving 15 bases not matched to a gene. Germline V gene data show CDR1 as SGHTA and CDR2 as FQGTGA. The CDR3 has 18 amino acids. CDR3 loop: CASSQAGGGGRDTGELFF. For the CDR3, the DNA is TGTGCCAGCAGCCAAGCAGGTGGCGGGGGAAGGGACACCGGGGAGCTGTTTTTT.

This sequence joins TRBV27 and TRBJ2-3, with 15 positions matching TRBD2. The germline CDR1 and CDR2 sequences are MNHEY and SMNVEV (reference sequence). The CDR3 has 17 amino acids. V trimming: 4 bases; J trimming: 3 bases; junction bases outside the gene matches: 5. Written as DNA, the CDR3 is TGTGCCAGCAGTTCGGGACTAGCGGGGGGTTATACAGATACGCAGTATTTT. Translating gives CASSSGLAGGYTDTQYF.

The chain is built from TRBV7-2 and TRBJ1-1; D unclear. V lost 1 base to trimming and J lost 6 bases, with 12 bases between them. The CDR3 sequence is 14 residues long. Germline V gives CDR1 SGHTA, CDR2 FQGNSA. The CDR3 DNA reads TGTGCCAGCAGCTTAGGGAGAAGTTCCGCTGAAGCTTTCTTT. It yields the protein CASSLGRSSAEAFF.

The chain uses TRBV25-1 and TRBJ2-5; 7 bases line up with TRBD1. V trimming: 5 bases; J trimming: 2 bases; junction bases outside the gene matches: 11. The germline CDR1 and CDR2 sequences are MGHDK and SYGVNS. This CDR3 contains 16 residues. The CDR3 DNA is TGTGCCAGCAGTAATCCAACAGGGGCCTTTCAAGAGACCCAGTACTTC. Translated: CASSNPTGAFQETQYF.

The chain has TRBV10-3 and TRBJ2-7, with D possibly TRBD1 on 6 matching bases. The CDR3 sequence is 13 residues long. Germline CDR1 ENHRY, CDR2 SYGVKD. Trimming left V 6 bases short and J 1 base short, with 10 bases between. Here the CDR3 reads CAIRADSSYEQYF. The CDR3 DNA reads as TGTGCCATCAGAGCGGACAGTTCCTACGAGCAGTACTTC.

The chain carries TRBV30 and TRBJ2-7, with TRBD2 identical over 7 bases. Unmatched junction bases numbered 4, after V lost 5 bases and J lost 6 bases. The CDR3 has 11 residues. Germline assignment: CDR1 GTSNPN and CDR2 SVGIG (reference sequence). CDR3 sequence: CAWRAGREQYF. CDR3 bases: TGTGCCTGGCGAGCGGGGCGCGAGCAGTACTTC.

A remark on this clone: The junction shows a germline mismatch at one end, possibly a read error. V gene TRBV7-9 combines with J gene TRBJ2-7; D might be TRBD1 or TRBD2, each matching 6 bases. CDR1 and CDR2 from the germline V gene are SEHNR and FQNEAQ (reference sequence). The CDR3 is made up of 15 amino acids. For the CDR3, the DNA is TGTTCCAGCAGCTTAGGGGGGCAAGTGAATTACGAGCAGTACTTC. Translated, it gives CSSSLGGQVNYEQYF.

The V gene is TRBV28, the J gene TRBJ1-2; D uncertain. Germline V gene data show CDR1 as MDHEN and CDR2 as SYDVKM. The CDR3 is 11 amino acids. V was shortened by 3 bases and J by 8 bases, with 7 bases between the two germline ends. Here the CDR3 DNA reads TGTGCCAGCAGTTTCGGACTAGGCTACACCTTC. It encodes CASSFGLGYTF.

This chain connects TRBV5-1 to TRBJ2-7; tentative D call: TRBD1 (6 bases). Trimming took off 4 bases at V and 2 bases at J, with 16 bases between the two ends. Germline V gene sequence: CDR1 SGHRS, CDR2 YFSETQ. The CDR3 has 15 amino acids. CDR3 in amino acids: CASSIASGATYEQYF. CDR3 sequence (DNA): TGCGCCAGCAGCATTGCTTCAGGGGCGACCTACGAGCAGTACTTC.

In its sample, this clone was seen a few times. The V gene is TRBV7-9, the J gene TRBJ2-3; 8 bases agree with TRBD2. The CDR3 has 14 amino acids. Germline V gene data show CDR1 as SEHNR and CDR2 as FQNEAQ (reference sequence). V lost 5 bases and J lost 2; bases outside the gene matches: 3. This CDR3 is CASSRSGNTDTQYF. The CDR3 nucleotides are TGTGCCAGCAGCCGTAGCGGGAACACAGATACGCAGTATTTT.